This T cell receptor beta chain appears in the sequencing data of a study of blood T cell repertoires in COVID-19. Study-level background: Some COVID-19 samples were acute and others convalescent; all came from the United States, Italy and Spain. PBMCs, B-cell-depleted T cells, or T cells were the source of the cDNA or gDNA that made up the material.

Original analysis: Quantification of nucleated cells was approximated via reference gene primer amplification. Clones were read by immunoSEQ multiplex PCR, and TCRdb kept only the in-frame ones, dropping some. From that table come the V and J calls and clone size; the DNA was used to work out D and trimming. The data show around 92,000 clones, with about 74% seen just once and 3% to 4.5% held by the top ten. Patients of the Seattle cohort, enrolled during active infection, were followed longitudinally. This CDR3 is 15 amino acids long. V lost 5 bases to trimming and J lost 9 bases; unmatched junction nucleotides: 8. Germline CDR1 is KGHSH and CDR2 is LQKENI.

The rearrangement joins TRBV18 to TRBJ2-1, with 12 bases identical to TRBD1. This TCR came from a man between 65 and 85 years old with COVID-19, enrolled during active disease. Sequenced sample: peripheral blood. As DNA, the CDR3 is TGTGCCAGCTCATGGGGGACAGGGGGCTCAGTTGAGCAGTTCTTC. It encodes CASSWGTGGSVEQFF.